Sequencing of this TCR beta chain was carried out in a study of neurological immune-mediated disorders. This clonotype came up many times. TCRdb reanalysed the 5' RACE reads using MiXCR and keeps one entry per CDR3 protein. The sample has 50,000 to 55,000 distinct CDR3 sequences; over 3.5% are singletons. Sample: PBMCs. The clonotype was recovered from a man in his sixties with multiple sclerosis.

CDR3 in amino acids: CASSLVGQGYTGKNIQYF. The CDR3 DNA reads as TGCGCCAGCAGCTTGGTGGGCCAGGGCTACACTGGCAAAAACATTCAGTACTTC. This chain links TRBV5-1 with TRBJ2-4, with D perhaps TRBD1 (5 bases). V was trimmed by 0 bases and J by 3 bases, leaving 19 bases between them. CDR1 is SGHRS, CDR2 YFSETQ, per germline. This CDR3 is built from 18 residues.